The T cell receptor beta chain under discussion was sequenced for a study of cytomegalovirus exposure and HLA in healthy donors. CDR1 SGDLS and CDR2 YYNGEE come from the germline V gene. CDR3 length: 14 residues. The PCR made use of 60 Vbeta and 13 Jbeta primers. Libraries were prepared by immunoSEQ multiplex PCR; TCRdb keeps only in-frame clonotypes and omits some of them. This sample has some 100,000 clones, with over 60% found just once. On this clone: A read error may produce the germline difference seen at one junction end.

The sequenced sample consisted of PBMCs. The chain employs TRBV9 and TRBJ2-7; D is uncertain. The receptor comes from a male donor in good health and CMV-seropositive. This CDR3 is CASSSGITSNEQYF. The CDR3, as DNA: TGTGCCAGCAGCTCAGGAATTACCTCCAACGAGCAGTACTTC.